This T cell receptor beta chain appears in the sequencing data of a study of blood T cell repertoires in COVID-19. Study in general: Specimens from acute and convalescent COVID-19 originated in the United States, Italy and Spain.

Clones were sequenced by immunoSEQ multiplex PCR, and TCRdb holds only the in-frame ones, with some missing. The sample includes about 250,000 clones, more than 85% of them seen just once. Grouping used clinical history reported by participants in a survey and questionnaire. Two negative PCRs, clearance, or symptom resolution characterized the recovered Cohort 3 donors. V lost 0 bases and J lost 8; bases outside the gene matches: 4. The CDR3 is 17 residues long. In germline, CDR1 is LGHDT, CDR2 YNNKEL (reference sequence). The rearrangement links TRBV3-1 (or the pseudogene TRBV3-2) to TRBJ2-1, with 16 bases matching TRBD2. This clonotype was sampled from a woman between 45 and 65 years old who had recovered from COVID-19. The sequencing input was PBMCs or T cells enriched from blood (not recorded which). In DNA form, the CDR3 reads TGTGCCAGCAGCCAAGAGGGACTAGCGGGAGGGGTGTATGAGCAGTTCTTC. Translating it yields CASSQEGLAGGVYEQFF.